The rows below give T cell receptor beta chains drawn from one sample of a study of control samples from healthy donors and cancer patients. TCRdb's copy holds only in-frame clones and misses some; the assay was immunoSEQ multiplex PCR. The top ten clones hold roughly a tenth of a sample with about 98,000 clones, about four fifths of them seen once. Sequences were obtained from blood. The receptor source for this set is a woman aged 25 to 39 in good health. Both conserved end residues are trimmed from each CDR3.

TRBJ1-1,TRBV2,ASSENPRRVAF
TRBJ1-2,TRBV27,ASSSLGTGKNNYGYT
TRBJ1-5,TRBV9,ASSVGQGYNQPQH
TRBJ1-6,TRBV6-5,ASTRGPSSPLH
TRBJ1-1,TRBV6-1,ASSDFPGQGGSEAF
TRBJ1-1,TRBV19,ASSKASTGTGGRGTEAF
TRBJ1-2,TRBV18,ASSPEAYYGYT
TRBJ1-2,TRBV19,ASSIGSRDYGYT
TRBJ2-2,TRBV18,ASSRQSGTGELF
TRBJ2-3,TRBV19,ASSQGASGGADTQY
TRBJ2-6,TRBV5-5,ASSLNVVWGSGANVLT
TRBJ1-6,TRBV7-9,ASSLAAGVSDNSPLH
TRBJ1-5,TRBV30,AWSVGSSNQPQH